This entry lists 31 T cell receptor beta chains sequenced from one sample in a study of cytomegalovirus exposure and HLA in healthy donors. Vbeta (60) and Jbeta (13) primers were used in the PCR. Sequencing was performed with immunoSEQ multiplex PCR; in TCRdb, only in-frame clones are kept and a portion is missing. The sample lists about 59,000 clones, roughly 77% seen once, with roughly 7% in the top ten. The sequenced sample was PBMCs. The source of these receptors is a man aged 30 to 45 in good health and CMV-seropositive.

J is TRBJ1-5 and V is TRBV25-1; D uncertain. The V end was cut by 2 bases, the J end by 10 bases, with 12 bases between. Germline-derived CDR1 and CDR2 are MGHDK and SYGVNS. This CDR3 contains 13 residues. The CDR3 DNA reads as TGTGCCAGCAGTGAAACCCTTGGGAGTCCCCAGCATTTT. Encoded protein: CASSETLGSPQHF.

This chain links TRBV4-2 with TRBJ2-7; 9 nucleotides align to TRBD2. The CDR3 has 14 amino acids. Losses at the gene ends were 0 bases for V and 3 bases for J; bases not matched to a gene: 0. The germline CDR1 and CDR2 sequences are LGHNA and YNFKEQ. The CDR3 DNA reads as TGTGCCAGCAGCCAAGATAGCGGGGGCTACGAGCAGTACTTC. It encodes CASSQDSGGYEQYF.

The chain is built from TRBV6-4 and TRBJ2-3, with 12 bases aligning to TRBD2. Germline V CDR1 and CDR2: MRHNA, SNTAGT. The junction had 13 bases not matched to a gene; V was cut back by 4 bases and J by 11 bases. This CDR3 has 16 residues. The CDR3 DNA is TGTGCCAGCAGTGCTAGCGGGGGGGACAAAAGATACGAGCAGTATTTT. This encodes CASSASGGDKRYEQYF.

This chain links TRBV2 with TRBJ2-1; 8 nucleotides match TRBD2. This CDR3 contains 16 residues. The V gene's germline CDR1 is SNHLY and CDR2 FYNNEI. J lost 4 bases, V lost 4 bases, and 9 bases had no gene match. DNA for the CDR3: TGTGCCAGCAGTGCCATTACTAGCGGCGTTTACAATGAGCAGTTCTTC. It encodes CASSAITSGVYNEQFF.

The chain uses TRBV28 and TRBJ1-2; no firm D call. Trimming pared 2 bases from V and 0 bases from J, leaving 10 bases between. The CDR3 spans 15 residues. Germline V CDR1 and CDR2: MDHEN, SYDVKM. In nucleotides, the CDR3 is TGTGCCAGCAGTTTAAGGCAGCTAGCTAACTATGGCTACACCTTC. It encodes CASSLRQLANYGYTF.

This sequence joins TRBV2 and TRBJ2-2; possibly TRBD1 for D (6 bases). Germline V lookup: CDR1 SNHLY, CDR2 FYNNEI. This CDR3 has 15 amino acids. Trimming took off 7 bases at V and 3 bases at J, with 15 bases between the two ends. The CDR3 sequence is CASTRDIRDTGELFF. The DNA for the CDR3 is TGTGCCAGCACCCGGGACATCCGGGACACCGGGGAGCTGTTTTTT.

This clone appeared a few times. This chain joins TRBV4-2 and TRBJ1-5; 7 bases fit TRBD1. With V trimmed by 0 bases and J by 4 bases, 3 bases remained unmatched. Looked up from germline, CDR1 is LGHNA and CDR2 is YNFKEQ. CDR3 size: 15 residues. The CDR3 nucleotides read TGTGCCAGCAGCCAAGATGGACAGGCGAATCAGCCCCAGCATTTT. Translating it yields CASSQDGQANQPQHF.

This chain connects TRBV5-8 to TRBJ1-5; 9 bases align to TRBD1. Per the germline V gene, CDR1 is SGHTS and CDR2 is YDEGEE. The CDR3 is 15 residues long. Unmatched junction bases numbered 7, after V lost 6 bases and J lost 3 bases. For the CDR3, the DNA is TGTGCCAGCACCCTGGGACAGGGAGCCAATCAGCCCCAGCATTTT. Translating gives CASTLGQGANQPQHF. The whole variable domain, filled in from reference TRBV5-8 and TRBJ1-5, reads EAGVTQSPTHLIKTRGQQATLRCSPISGHTSVYWYQQALGLGLQFLLWYDEGEERNRGNFPPRFSGRQFPNYSSELNVNALELEDSALYLCASTLGQGANQPQHFGDGTRLSIL.

The chain employs TRBV6-5 and TRBJ1-5; D remains ambiguous. The CDR3 totals 15 residues. Germline lookup yields CDR1 MNHEY and CDR2 SVGAGI. V shed 6 bases and J shed 2 bases, with 14 bases lying between them. DNA for the CDR3: TGTGCCAGCAGCCCATCAGGTTCAGGCAATCAGCCCCAGCATTTT. Its translation is CASSPSGSGNQPQHF.

The J gene is TRBJ1-5, the V gene TRBV10-3, with 12 bases fitting TRBD1. V lost 6 bases and J lost 6; bases outside the gene matches: 6. The CDR3 runs to 15 residues. The germline CDR1 and CDR2 sequences are ENHRY and SYGVKD. DNA of the CDR3: TGTGCCATCAGCGGGACAGGGGGCGACGGTCAGCCCCAGCATTTT. Translating gives CAISGTGGDGQPQHF.

This chain uses TRBV4-2 with TRBJ1-2; TRBD1 aligns across 7 bases. There are 17 residues in the CDR3. The V and J ends lost 1 base and 7 bases, in that order; junction bases with no gene match: 15. Germline CDR1 and CDR2: LGHNA and YNFKEQ. CDR3: CASSQVTGLRRSIGYTF. The DNA for the CDR3 is TGTGCCAGCAGCCAAGTGACAGGGTTGAGAAGAAGCATTGGCTACACCTTC.

V gene TRBV5-1 combines with J gene TRBJ2-7; 11 bases fit TRBD2. The CDR3 runs to 15 residues. Germline assignment: CDR1 SGHRS and CDR2 YFSETQ. The junction had 7 bases not matched to a gene; V was cut back by 5 bases and J by 3 bases. The CDR3 DNA is TGCGCCAGCAGGCCTAGCGGGGGGACACTCTACGAGCAGTACTTC. Translated, it gives CASRPSGGTLYEQYF.

The chain links TRBV15 to TRBJ1-6, with D unclear. CDR1 is LNHNV, CDR2 YYDKDF, per germline (reference sequence). Between the trimmed V and J ends, which lost 2 bases and 0 bases, there was a span of 11 bases. The CDR3 extends over 17 amino acids. CDR3 in amino acids: CATSRSGESSYNSPLHF. The DNA for the CDR3 is TGTGCCACCAGCAGAAGTGGGGAGAGCTCCTATAATTCACCCCTCCACTTT.

This chain links TRBV27 with TRBJ2-6; tentative D call: TRBD2 (6 bases). The ends were cut back, 6 bases at V and 0 bases at J, with 15 bases in the middle. CDR3 length equals 17 residues. Germline CDR1 MNHEY, CDR2 SMNVEV (reference sequence). The CDR3 spells CASRPGGYASGANVLTF. The CDR3 nucleotides read TGTGCCAGCAGACCAGGAGGGTACGCCTCTGGGGCCAACGTCCTGACTTTC.

V usage is TRBV11-2 and J usage is TRBJ2-1; D is ambiguous. The germline V gene has CDR1 SGHAT and CDR2 FQNNGV. The CDR3 length is 13 residues. The V end lost 0 bases, the J end lost 5 bases, and 5 bases lay between the germline ends. CDR3 in DNA: TGTGCCAGCAGCTTAGACAGAAACAATGAGCAGTTCTTC. Translating gives CASSLDRNNEQFF.

V gene TRBV6-4 combines with J gene TRBJ2-2, with a weak D call TRBD1 (6 bases). Trimming took off 4 bases at V and 6 bases at J, with 12 bases between the two ends. The germline V gene has CDR1 MRHNA and CDR2 SNTAGT. CDR3 length equals 14 residues. The DNA for the CDR3 is TGTGCCAGCAGTGCCGAACAGGGATCCGGGGAGCTGTTTTTT. It yields the protein CASSAEQGSGELFF.

The CDR3 protein is CASSSTVQETQYF. As DNA, the CDR3 is TGTGCCAGCAGCTCCACTGTCCAAGAGACCCAGTACTTC. V and J are TRBV7-9 and TRBJ2-5; D is uncertain. V lost 4 bases and J 1 base, leaving 7 bases between the germline ends. Germline CDR1 and CDR2: SEHNR and FQNEAQ (reference sequence). The CDR3 extends over 13 amino acids.

The chain uses TRBV5-1 and TRBJ2-7; 12 bases line up with TRBD2. The CDR3 is 20 residues long. The ends lost 5 bases at V and 0 bases at J; junction bases unmatched: 18. Germline lookup yields CDR1 SGHRS and CDR2 YFSETQ. Here the CDR3 reads CASRRTPGLAGHLSSYEQYF. The CDR3 DNA reads as TGCGCCAGCAGGCGAACCCCGGGACTAGCGGGCCACCTTAGCTCCTACGAGCAGTACTTC.

The chain carries TRBV29-1 and TRBJ2-1; D unresolved. CDR1 is SQVTM, CDR2 ANQGSEA, per germline. Trimming took 5 bases from V and 6 from J, leaving 14 bases between them. CDR3 length equals 13 residues. The CDR3 loop reads CSVNYRSINEQFF. CDR3 DNA sequence: TGCAGCGTTAACTACCGTTCAATCAATGAGCAGTTCTTC.

The chain links TRBV11-2 to TRBJ2-7; 14 nucleotides align to TRBD2. The CDR3 is made up of 18 amino acids. The germline V gene encodes CDR1 SGHAT and CDR2 FQNNGV. V lost 1 base, J lost 1 base, and 6 bases stayed unmatched. In nucleotides, the CDR3 is TGTGCCAGCAGCTTAGGACTAGCGGGGGGGAAACGGTCCTACGAGCAGTACTTC. Its translation is CASSLGLAGGKRSYEQYF.

The chain is built from TRBV7-2 and TRBJ1-2, with D unclear. This CDR3 is built from 15 residues. V was clipped by 4 bases and J by 0 bases, with 12 bases between them. The V gene's germline CDR1 is SGHTA and CDR2 FQGNSA. The CDR3 DNA is TGTGCCAGCAGCTACATTCAAGTCACTAACTATGGCTACACCTTC. As protein: CASSYIQVTNYGYTF. Full variable domain (remainder filled in from reference TRBV7-2 and TRBJ1-2): GAGVSQSPSNKVTEKGKDVELRCDPISGHTALYWYRQSLGQGLEFLIYFQGNSAPDKSGLPSDRFSAERTGGSVSTLTIQRTQQEDSAVYLCASSYIQVTNYGYTFGSGTRLTVV.

The chain recombines TRBV9 with TRBJ2-7; TRBD2 matches at 9 bases. CDR1 and CDR2 from the germline V gene are SGDLS and YYNGEE. With V trimmed by 5 bases and J by 2 bases, 8 bases remained unmatched. The length of the CDR3 is 15 residues. The CDR3 sequence is CASSRSGGSTYEQYF. As DNA, the CDR3 is TGTGCCAGCAGTCGAAGCGGGGGGTCGACCTACGAGCAGTACTTC.

J is TRBJ1-6 and V is TRBV30; D is uncertain. V was shortened by 4 bases and J by 3 bases, with 13 bases between the two germline ends. The CDR3 runs to 15 residues. Germline values: CDR1 GTSNPN, CDR2 SVGIG (reference sequence). CDR3: CAWKFSGFYNSPLHF. The CDR3 DNA reads TGTGCCTGGAAATTCTCGGGGTTCTATAATTCACCCCTCCACTTT.

The sample holds a few counts of this clone. This chain links TRBV28 with TRBJ1-4; D perhaps matches TRBD1 (6 bases). This CDR3 comprises 14 residues. The germline V gene encodes CDR1 MDHEN and CDR2 SYDVKM. The V gene lost 4 bases and the J gene lost 4 bases, with 10 bases spanning the gap. The CDR3 DNA sequence: TGTGCCAGCAGTTACCGGACAGTTAATGAAAAACTGTTTTTT. As protein: CASSYRTVNEKLFF.

V gene TRBV9 combines with J gene TRBJ1-4, with 7 bases fitting TRBD1. V shed 4 bases and J 2 bases; nucleotides not matched to a gene: 2. The germline gives CDR1 SGDLS, CDR2 YYNGEE. The CDR3 covers 14 residues. CDR3 region: CASSPGQTNEKLFF. The CDR3, as DNA: TGTGCCAGCAGCCCGGGACAGACTAATGAAAAACTGTTTTTT.

This clone was seen a few times. The V gene is TRBV7-2, the J gene TRBJ2-7; TRBD2 agrees at 10 bases. V lost 5 bases, J lost 9 bases, and 7 bases stayed unmatched. The CDR3 is 13 amino acids. Per the germline V gene, CDR1 is SGHTA and CDR2 is FQGNSA. CDR3 nucleotide sequence: TGTGCCAGCAGCCCACTAGCGGGGTATGGGCAGTACTTC. Translating it yields CASSPLAGYGQYF.

This clone showed up just once. The chain employs TRBV11-3 and TRBJ2-7, with 7 bases aligning to TRBD1. V shed 5 bases, J shed 2 bases, and the junction held 6 bases outside the gene matches. The CDR3 contains 14 residues. Germline V CDR1 and CDR2: SGHNT, YENEEA. The CDR3 DNA sequence: TGTGCCAGCAGCCCTTCGGACAGGCCCTACGAGCAGTACTTC. This encodes CASSPSDRPYEQYF.

V usage is TRBV5-6 and J usage is TRBJ1-2, with no clear D. CDR1 is SGHDT and CDR2 is YYEEEE in the germline V gene. CDR3 size: 13 residues. Deletions cut 0 bases from V and 6 bases from J, with 9 bases between. Here the CDR3 reads CASSLARSHGYTF. The CDR3 DNA reads as TGTGCCAGCAGCTTGGCCAGGTCTCATGGCTACACCTTC.

This clone was counted a few times. The chain links TRBV10-3 to TRBJ2-7; D is unresolved. Germline V gives CDR1 ENHRY, CDR2 SYGVKD. The CDR3 contains 13 residues. V lost 4 bases, J lost 4 bases, and 11 bases lay in between. The CDR3 DNA reads as TGTGCCATCAGTGGCCACACAGCTTACGAGCAGTACTTC. Residues: CAISGHTAYEQYF.

This clone was detected only once. The CDR3 DNA reads TGTGCCTGGAGTGTACGAGGAGCTAACTATGGCTACACCTTC. Translating gives CAWSVRGANYGYTF. The genes are TRBV30 and TRBJ1-2; no reliable D call. V dropped 0 bases and J dropped 0 bases, with 8 bases sitting between them. The CDR3 contains 14 residues. Per germline, CDR1 GTSNPN and CDR2 SVGIG (reference sequence).

This clone was seen a handful of times. The genes are TRBV6-1 and TRBJ1-4, with D possibly matching TRBD1 (5 bases). This CDR3 is 13 amino acids long. V lost 0 bases and J 10 bases, leaving 9 bases between the germline ends. Germline values: CDR1 MNHNS, CDR2 SASEGT. The CDR3 region is CASSEAPGGKLFF. The CDR3, as DNA: TGTGCCAGCAGTGAAGCGCCGGGGGGAAAACTGTTTTTT.